This passage covers 4 T cell receptor beta chains from one sample sequenced in a study of identical twins. Using its own MiXCR run on the 5' RACE reads, TCRdb lists one record per CDR3 protein. Of some 500,000 distinct CDR3 sequences in the sample, around 20% are singletons; the top ten hold about 0.91%. These data are also associated with another study on T cells expressing NK-cell markers.

Material for sequencing was CD4+ T cells sorted from blood. These receptors originate from a young woman in good health.

The rearrangement uses TRBV12-3 or TRBV12-4 and TRBJ1-6; 7 nucleotides align to TRBD1. Trimming at V came to 8 bases and at J to 10 bases, leaving 8 bases not matched to a gene. The CDR3 has 13 amino acids. The DNA of the CDR3 is TGTGCCAGCGGATCAGGGGGAAAATCACCCCTCCACTTT. This translates into CASGSGGKSPLHF.

This clonotype was recorded at least ten times. The chain employs TRBV5-1 and TRBJ2-1; D uncertain. V lost 4 bases and J 8 bases, leaving 13 bases between the germline ends. The length of the CDR3 is 13 residues. Germline CDR1 SGHRS, CDR2 YFSETQ. The CDR3 DNA follows: TGCGCCAGCAGCCCCGGTCTGGTCGATGAGCAGTTCTTC. Translating it yields CASSPGLVDEQFF.

Note on this clonotype: One end of the junction is discordant with germline, which a read error may explain. This chain connects TRBV3-1 to TRBJ2-5; the match to TRBD2 covers 13 bases. This CDR3 region has 14 residues. Germline loops: CDR1 LGHDT, CDR2 YNNKEL (reference sequence). CDR3 nucleotides: TGTGCCAGCAGCCAAGGAGGACTAGCGGGAGAGCTGGACTTC. Its protein product is CASSQGGLAGELDF.

The table lists this clonotype with many counts. J is TRBJ1-2 and V is TRBV12-3 or TRBV12-4, with a possible D match to TRBD1 (6 bases). Trimming took off 7 bases at V and 5 bases at J, with 14 bases between the two ends. The CDR3 has 13 amino acids. The CDR3 coding sequence is TGTGCCAGCATGGACGGACAGTCTTATGGCTACACCTTC. Translated: CASMDGQSYGYTF.